The T cell receptor (beta chain) described here comes from a study of beta chain features in type 1 diabetes. This clone turned up a few times. Every isolated RNA sample was fully reverse transcribed, so sequencing captured expressed TCRB transcripts. Assay: immunoSEQ multiplex PCR; the TCRdb copy retains only in-frame clones and omits some. The table records under 950,000 clones, roughly 17% of them present only once. V shed 8 bases and J shed 4 bases, with 15 bases lying between them. CDR3 length: 13 residues. Germline V gene sequence: CDR1 SGHAT, CDR2 FQNNGV. V gene TRBV11-2 combines with J gene TRBJ2-7; TRBD1 is a possible D gene (5 bases). This sequence originates from a woman aged 18-29 years in good health. Sequencing was carried out using naive CD4+ T cells from blood. The CDR3 DNA follows: TGTGCCAGCCGTCGACAGCTGCTATACGAGCAGTACTTC. Its protein product is CASRRQLLYEQYF. Filled out from reference TRBV11-2 and TRBJ2-7, the complete variable domain reads EAGVAQSPRYKIIEKRQSVAFWCNPISGHATLYWYQQILGQGPKLLIQFQNNGVVDDSQLPKDRFSAERLKGVDSTLKIQPAKLEDSAVYLCASRRQLLYEQYFGPGTRLTVT.